This T cell receptor beta chain was recorded in a study of T cell responses to AZD1222 COVID-19 vaccine. The study's findings and limits: Donors, mostly white British, included more females; clonal diversity was possibly underestimated.

Clones were sequenced by immunoSEQ multiplex PCR, and TCRdb holds only the in-frame ones, with some missing. Here the sample spans about 66,000 clones, about 93% being singletons. Turning to this clone: Its antigen is currently unknown.

The germline V gene encodes CDR1 SGHVS and CDR2 FQNEAQ. This CDR3 is 13 amino acids long. V lost 6 bases and J 3 bases, leaving 9 bases between the germline ends. The input for sequencing was peripheral blood, taken 28 days after the second dose of the MenACWY control vaccine. The chain carries TRBV7-8 and TRBJ1-5; no firm D call. This TCR came from an adult who received the MenACWY meningococcal vaccine as a control. CDR3 loop: CASRAAYNQPQHF. The CDR3, as DNA: TGTGCCAGCAGGGCGGCCTACAATCAGCCCCAGCATTTT.